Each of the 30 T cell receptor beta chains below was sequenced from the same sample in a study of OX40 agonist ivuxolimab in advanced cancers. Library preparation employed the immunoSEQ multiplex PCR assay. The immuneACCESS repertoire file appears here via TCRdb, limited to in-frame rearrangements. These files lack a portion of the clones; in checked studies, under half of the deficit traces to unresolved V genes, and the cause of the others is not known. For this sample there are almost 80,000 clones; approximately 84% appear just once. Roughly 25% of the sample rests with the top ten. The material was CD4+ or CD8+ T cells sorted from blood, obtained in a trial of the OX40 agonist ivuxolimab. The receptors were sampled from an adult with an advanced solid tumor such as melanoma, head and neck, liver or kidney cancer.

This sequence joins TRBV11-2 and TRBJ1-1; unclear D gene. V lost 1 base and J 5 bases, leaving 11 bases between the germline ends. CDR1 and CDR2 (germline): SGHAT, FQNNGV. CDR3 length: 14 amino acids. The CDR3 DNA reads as TGTGCCAGCAGCTTAGGGCTAGGGAGGACTGAAGCTTTCTTT. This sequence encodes CASSLGLGRTEAFF.

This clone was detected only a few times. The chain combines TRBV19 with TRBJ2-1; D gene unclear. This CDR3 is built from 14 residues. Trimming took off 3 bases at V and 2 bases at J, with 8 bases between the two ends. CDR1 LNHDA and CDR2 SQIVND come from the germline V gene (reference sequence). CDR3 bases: TGTGCCAGTAGTATTAGGAAGGCCTACAATGAGCAGTTCTTC. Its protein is CASSIRKAYNEQFF.

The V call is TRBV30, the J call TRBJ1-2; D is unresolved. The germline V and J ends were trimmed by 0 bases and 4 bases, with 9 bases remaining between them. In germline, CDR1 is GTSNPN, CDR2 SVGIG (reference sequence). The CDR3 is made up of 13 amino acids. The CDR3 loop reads CAWSVQGSYGYTF. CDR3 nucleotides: TGTGCCTGGAGTGTACAAGGCTCCTATGGCTACACCTTC.

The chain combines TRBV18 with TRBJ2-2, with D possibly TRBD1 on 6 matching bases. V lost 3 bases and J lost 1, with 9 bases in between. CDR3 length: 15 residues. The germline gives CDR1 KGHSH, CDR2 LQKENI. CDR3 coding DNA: TGTGCCAGCTCACCCACAGGGTGGAACACCGGGGAGCTGTTTTTT. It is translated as CASSPTGWNTGELFF.

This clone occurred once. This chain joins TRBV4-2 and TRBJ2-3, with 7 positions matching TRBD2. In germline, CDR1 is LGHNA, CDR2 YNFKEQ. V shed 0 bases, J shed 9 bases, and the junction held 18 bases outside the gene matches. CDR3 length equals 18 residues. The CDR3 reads CASSQDRDYGVPSGTQYF. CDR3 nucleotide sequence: TGTGCCAGCAGCCAAGATAGGGACTACGGGGTCCCGTCTGGCACGCAGTATTTT.

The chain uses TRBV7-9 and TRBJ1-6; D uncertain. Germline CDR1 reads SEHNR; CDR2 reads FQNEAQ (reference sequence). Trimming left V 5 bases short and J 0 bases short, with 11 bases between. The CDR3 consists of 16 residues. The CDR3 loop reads CASSAEGSSYNSPLHF. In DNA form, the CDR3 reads TGTGCCAGCAGCGCGGAAGGGAGCTCCTATAATTCACCCCTCCACTTT. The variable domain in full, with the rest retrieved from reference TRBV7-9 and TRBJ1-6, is DTGVSQNPRHKITKRGQNVTFRCDPISEHNRLYWYRQTLGQGPEFLTYFQNEAQLEKSRLLSDRFSAERPKGSFSTLEIQRTEQGDSAMYLCASSAEGSSYNSPLHFGNGTRLTVT.

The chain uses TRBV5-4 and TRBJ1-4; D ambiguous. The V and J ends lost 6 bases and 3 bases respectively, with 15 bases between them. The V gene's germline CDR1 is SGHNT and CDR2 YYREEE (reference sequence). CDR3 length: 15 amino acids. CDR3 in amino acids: CASTWMGSSNEKLFF. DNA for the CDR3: TGTGCCAGCACGTGGATGGGTTCATCTAATGAAAAACTGTTTTTT.

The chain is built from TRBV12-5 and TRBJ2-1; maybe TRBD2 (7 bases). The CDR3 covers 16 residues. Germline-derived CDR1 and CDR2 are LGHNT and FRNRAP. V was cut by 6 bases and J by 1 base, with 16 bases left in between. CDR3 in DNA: TGTGCTAGTGGCCCGGGGGGCGGGAGATCCTACAATGAGCAGTTCTTC. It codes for CASGPGGGRSYNEQFF.

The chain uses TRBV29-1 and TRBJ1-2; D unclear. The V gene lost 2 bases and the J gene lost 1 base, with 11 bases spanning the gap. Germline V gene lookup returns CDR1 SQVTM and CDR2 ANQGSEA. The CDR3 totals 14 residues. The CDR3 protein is CSVELFGRNYGYTF. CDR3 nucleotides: TGCAGCGTTGAACTTTTCGGGCGTAACTATGGCTACACCTTC.

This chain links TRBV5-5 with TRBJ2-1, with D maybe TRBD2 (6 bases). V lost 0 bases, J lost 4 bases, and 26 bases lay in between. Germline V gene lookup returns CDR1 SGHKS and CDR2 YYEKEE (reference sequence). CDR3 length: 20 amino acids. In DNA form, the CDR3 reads TGTGCCAGCAGCTTGGAACCTGGAGGGTGGGTCCGGGCCCCTTACAATGAGCAGTTCTTC. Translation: CASSLEPGGWVRAPYNEQFF.

The CDR3 loop reads CASSPSLGQMYQETQYF. In nucleotides, the CDR3 is TGTGCCAGCAGCCCCTCGCTGGGACAGATGTACCAAGAGACCCAGTACTTC. V usage is TRBV11-2 and J usage is TRBJ2-5; 7 nucleotides match TRBD1. The CDR3 consists of 17 residues. V lost 5 bases, J lost 0 bases, and 12 bases stayed unmatched. Germline V gene sequence: CDR1 SGHAT, CDR2 FQNNGV.

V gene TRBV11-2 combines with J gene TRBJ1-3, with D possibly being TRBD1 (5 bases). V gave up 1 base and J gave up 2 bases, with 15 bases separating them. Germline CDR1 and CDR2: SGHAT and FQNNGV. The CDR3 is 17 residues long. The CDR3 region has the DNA TGTGCCAGCAGCTTAGGCGGGGGGAGGGGAACTGGAAACACCATATATTTT. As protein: CASSLGGGRGTGNTIYF. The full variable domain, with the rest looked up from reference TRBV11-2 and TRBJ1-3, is EAGVAQSPRYKIIEKRQSVAFWCNPISGHATLYWYQQILGQGPKLLIQFQNNGVVDDSQLPKDRFSAERLKGVDSTLKIQPAKLEDSAVYLCASSLGGGRGTGNTIYFGEGSWLTVV.

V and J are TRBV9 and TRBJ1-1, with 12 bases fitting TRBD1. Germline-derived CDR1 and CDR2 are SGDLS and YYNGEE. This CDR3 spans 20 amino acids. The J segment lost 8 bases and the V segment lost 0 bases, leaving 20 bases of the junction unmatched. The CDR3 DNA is TGTGCCAGCAGCGTAGCCCCGGGACAGGGGGCGCGGGGCTTTTGGTCGGAAGCTTTCTTT. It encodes CASSVAPGQGARGFWSEAFF.

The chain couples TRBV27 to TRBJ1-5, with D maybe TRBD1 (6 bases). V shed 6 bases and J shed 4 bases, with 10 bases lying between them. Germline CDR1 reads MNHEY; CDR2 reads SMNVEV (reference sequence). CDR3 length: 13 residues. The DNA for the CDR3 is TGTGCCAGCAGAGGGACATTTAATCAGCCCCAGCATTTT. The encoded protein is CASRGTFNQPQHF.

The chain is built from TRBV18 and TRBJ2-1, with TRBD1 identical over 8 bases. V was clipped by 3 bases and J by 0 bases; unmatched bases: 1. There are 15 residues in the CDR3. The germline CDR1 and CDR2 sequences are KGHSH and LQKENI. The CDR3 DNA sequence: TGTGCCAGCTCACCGGGACAGGTCTCCTACAATGAGCAGTTCTTC. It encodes CASSPGQVSYNEQFF.

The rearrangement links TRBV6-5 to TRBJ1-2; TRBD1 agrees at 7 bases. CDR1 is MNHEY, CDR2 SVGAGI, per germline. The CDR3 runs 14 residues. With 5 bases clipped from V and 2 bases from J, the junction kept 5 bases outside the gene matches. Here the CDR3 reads CASSRDRENYGYTF. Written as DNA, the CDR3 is TGTGCCAGCAGTCGGGACAGAGAAAACTATGGCTACACCTTC.

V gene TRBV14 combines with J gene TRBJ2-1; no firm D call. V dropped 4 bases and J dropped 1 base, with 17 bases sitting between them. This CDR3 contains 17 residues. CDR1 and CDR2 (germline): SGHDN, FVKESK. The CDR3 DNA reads TGTGCCAGCAGCCCCTCCCCCCAGTCTATATCCTACAATGAGCAGTTCTTC. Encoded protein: CASSPSPQSISYNEQFF.

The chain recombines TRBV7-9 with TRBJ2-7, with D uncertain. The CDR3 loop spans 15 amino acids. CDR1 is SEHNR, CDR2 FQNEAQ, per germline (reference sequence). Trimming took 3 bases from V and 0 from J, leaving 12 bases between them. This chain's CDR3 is CASSFLLADSYEQYF. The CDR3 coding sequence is TGTGCCAGCAGCTTTCTTTTGGCCGACTCCTACGAGCAGTACTTC.

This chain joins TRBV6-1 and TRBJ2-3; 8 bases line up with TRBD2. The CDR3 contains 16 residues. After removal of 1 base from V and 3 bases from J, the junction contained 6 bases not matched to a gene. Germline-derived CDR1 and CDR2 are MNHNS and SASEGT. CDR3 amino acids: CASSEGVSGITDTQYF. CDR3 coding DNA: TGTGCCAGCAGTGAAGGCGTTAGCGGGATTACAGATACGCAGTATTTT.

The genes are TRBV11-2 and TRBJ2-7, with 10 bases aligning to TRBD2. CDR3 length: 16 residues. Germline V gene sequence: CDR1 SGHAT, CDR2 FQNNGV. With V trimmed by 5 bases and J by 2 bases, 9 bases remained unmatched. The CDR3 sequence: CASSDRRTSGTYEQYF. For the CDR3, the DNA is TGTGCCAGCAGCGACCGTCGGACTAGCGGAACCTACGAGCAGTACTTC.

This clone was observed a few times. Here the CDR3 reads CASRPTGAATYEQYF. CDR3 bases: TGTGCCAGCAGGCCGACGGGGGCGGCGACTTACGAGCAGTACTTC. The genes are TRBV6-5 and TRBJ2-7; tentatively, D is TRBD1 or TRBD2 (6 bases each). Germline V CDR1 and CDR2: MNHEY, SVGAGI. The V gene lost 6 bases and the J gene lost 4 bases, with 19 bases spanning the gap. The CDR3 consists of 15 residues.

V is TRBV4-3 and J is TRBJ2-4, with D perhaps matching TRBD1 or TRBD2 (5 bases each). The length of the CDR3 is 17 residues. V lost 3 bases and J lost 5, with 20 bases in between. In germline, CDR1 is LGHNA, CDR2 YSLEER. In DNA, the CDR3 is TGCGCCAGCAGCCAGGGGATAGGACCGGGACGAGAAAACATTCAGTACTTC. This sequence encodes CASSQGIGPGRENIQYF.

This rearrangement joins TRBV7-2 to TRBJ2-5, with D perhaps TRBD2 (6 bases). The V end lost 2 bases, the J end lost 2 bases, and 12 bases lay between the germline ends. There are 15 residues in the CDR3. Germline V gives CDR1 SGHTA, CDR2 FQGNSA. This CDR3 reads CASSLPRTIQETQYF. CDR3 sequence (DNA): TGTGCCAGCAGCTTACCCCGGACTATTCAAGAGACCCAGTACTTC. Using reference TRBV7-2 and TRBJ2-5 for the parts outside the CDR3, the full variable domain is GAGVSQSPSNKVTEKGKDVELRCDPISGHTALYWYRQSLGQGLEFLIYFQGNSAPDKSGLPSDRFSAERTGGSVSTLTIQRTQQEDSAVYLCASSLPRTIQETQYFGPGTRLLVL.

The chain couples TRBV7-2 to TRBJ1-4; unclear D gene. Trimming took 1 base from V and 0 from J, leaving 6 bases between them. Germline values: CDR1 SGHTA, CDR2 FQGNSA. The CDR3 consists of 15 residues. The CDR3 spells CASSLVRTTNEKLFF. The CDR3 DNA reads TGTGCCAGCAGCTTAGTCAGGACAACTAATGAAAAACTGTTTTTT. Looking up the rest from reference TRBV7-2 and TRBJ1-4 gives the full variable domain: GAGVSQSPSNKVTEKGKDVELRCDPISGHTALYWYRQSLGQGLEFLIYFQGNSAPDKSGLPSDRFSAERTGGSVSTLTIQRTQQEDSAVYLCASSLVRTTNEKLFFGSGTQLSVL.

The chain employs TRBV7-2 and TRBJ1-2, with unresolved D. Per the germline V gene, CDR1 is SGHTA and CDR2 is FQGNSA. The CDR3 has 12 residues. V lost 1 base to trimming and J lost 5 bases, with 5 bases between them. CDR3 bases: TGTGCCAGCAGCTTAGGGCGGTATGGCTACACCTTC. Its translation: CASSLGRYGYTF.

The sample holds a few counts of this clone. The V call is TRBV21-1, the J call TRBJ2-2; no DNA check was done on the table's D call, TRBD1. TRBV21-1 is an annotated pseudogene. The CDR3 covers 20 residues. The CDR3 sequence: CASSAGSGTGNIIGTGELFF. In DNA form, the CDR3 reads TGTGCCAGCAGCGCGGGTTCCGGGACAGGGAATATAATAGGCACCGGGGAGCTGTTTTTT.

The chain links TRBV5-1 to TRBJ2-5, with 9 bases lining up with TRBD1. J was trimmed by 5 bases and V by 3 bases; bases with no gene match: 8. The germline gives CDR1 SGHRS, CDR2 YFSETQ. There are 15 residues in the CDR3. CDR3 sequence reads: CASSSTGGSSETQYF. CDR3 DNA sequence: TGCGCCAGCAGCTCGACAGGGGGGTCATCGGAGACCCAGTACTTC.

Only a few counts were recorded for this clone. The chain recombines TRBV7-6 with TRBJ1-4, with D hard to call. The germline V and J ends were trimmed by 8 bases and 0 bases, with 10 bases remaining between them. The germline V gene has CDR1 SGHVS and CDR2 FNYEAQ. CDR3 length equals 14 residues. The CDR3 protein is CASGPLPTNEKLFF. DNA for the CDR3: TGTGCCAGCGGGCCTTTACCAACTAATGAAAAACTGTTTTTT.

This chain's CDR3 is CASSIRRGVGEKLFF. The CDR3 bases are TGTGCCAGTAGTATCAGGCGCGGCGTCGGTGAAAAACTGTTTTTT. This chain uses TRBV19 with TRBJ1-4; D ambiguous. The CDR3 length is 15 residues. V dropped 3 bases and J dropped 7 bases, with 15 bases sitting between them. The germline CDR1 and CDR2 sequences are LNHDA and SQIVND (reference sequence).

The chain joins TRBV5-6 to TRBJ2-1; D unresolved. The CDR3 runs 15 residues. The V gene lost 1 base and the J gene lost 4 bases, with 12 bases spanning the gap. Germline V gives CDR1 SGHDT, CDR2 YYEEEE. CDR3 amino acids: CASSLWNSVYNEQFF. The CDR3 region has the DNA TGTGCCAGCAGCTTGTGGAACAGTGTTTACAATGAGCAGTTCTTC.